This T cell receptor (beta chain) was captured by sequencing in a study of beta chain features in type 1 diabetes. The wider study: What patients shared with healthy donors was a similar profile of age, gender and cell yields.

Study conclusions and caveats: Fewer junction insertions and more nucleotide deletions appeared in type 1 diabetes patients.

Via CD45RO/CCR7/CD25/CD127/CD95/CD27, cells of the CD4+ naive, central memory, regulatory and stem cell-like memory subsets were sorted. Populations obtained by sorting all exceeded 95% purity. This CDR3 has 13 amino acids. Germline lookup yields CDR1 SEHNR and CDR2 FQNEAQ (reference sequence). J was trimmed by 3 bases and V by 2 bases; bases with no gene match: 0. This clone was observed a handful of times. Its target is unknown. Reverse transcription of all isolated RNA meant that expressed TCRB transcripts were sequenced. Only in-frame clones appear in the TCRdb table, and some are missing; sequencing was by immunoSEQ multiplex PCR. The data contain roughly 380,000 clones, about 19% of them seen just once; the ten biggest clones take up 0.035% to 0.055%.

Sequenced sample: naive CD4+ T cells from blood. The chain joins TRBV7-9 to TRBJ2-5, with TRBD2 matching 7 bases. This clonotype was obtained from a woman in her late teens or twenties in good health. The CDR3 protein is CASSLLAEETQYF. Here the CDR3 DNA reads TGTGCCAGCAGCTTACTAGCGGAAGAGACCCAGTACTTC.